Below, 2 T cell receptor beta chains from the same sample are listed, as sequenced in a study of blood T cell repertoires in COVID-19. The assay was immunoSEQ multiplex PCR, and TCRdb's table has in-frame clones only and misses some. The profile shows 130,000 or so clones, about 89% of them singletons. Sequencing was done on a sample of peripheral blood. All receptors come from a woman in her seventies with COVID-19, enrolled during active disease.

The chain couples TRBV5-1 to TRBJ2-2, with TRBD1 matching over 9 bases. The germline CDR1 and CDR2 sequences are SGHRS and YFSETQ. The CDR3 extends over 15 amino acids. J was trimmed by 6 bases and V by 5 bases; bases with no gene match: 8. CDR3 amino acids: CASRRTGVSAGELFF. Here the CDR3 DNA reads TGCGCCAGCAGAAGGACAGGGGTTAGCGCCGGGGAGCTGTTTTTT.

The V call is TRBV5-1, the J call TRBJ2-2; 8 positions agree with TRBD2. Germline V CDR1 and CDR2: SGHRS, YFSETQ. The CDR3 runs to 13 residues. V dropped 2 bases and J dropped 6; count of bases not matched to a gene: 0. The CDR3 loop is CASSFGGAGELFF. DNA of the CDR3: TGCGCCAGCAGCTTCGGGGGGGCCGGGGAGCTGTTTTTT.